These 2 T cell receptor beta chains share one sample of origin, sequenced in a study of blood T cells in healthy people across ages. Then a second PCR, running about 7 to 11 cycles, was carried out with a sample-barcoded 5' primer and a J-beta primer mix. TCRdb fed the 5' RACE reads into MiXCR, producing one record per CDR3 protein. The sample lists more than 800,000 distinct CDR3 sequences; 45% were seen once. The sequenced material came from blood. These receptors were taken from a woman in her fifties or sixties in good health.

CDR3 sequence reads: CASSLDRRLSEQFF. In DNA form, the CDR3 reads TGTGCCAGCAGCCTCGACAGGCGCCTCTCGGAGCAGTTCTTC. The rearrangement uses TRBV5-6 and TRBJ2-1, with D possibly being TRBD1 (6 bases). Germline V gives CDR1 SGHDT, CDR2 YYEEEE. The V end was cut by 4 bases, the J end by 10 bases, with 18 bases between. This CDR3 has 14 amino acids.

This clonotype occurred once. A clone one base away is much larger, so this may be a read error. CDR3 loop: CSSSDISYEQYF. CDR3 in DNA: TGTTCCAGCAGTGACATTTCCTACGAGCAGTACTTC. The rearrangement joins TRBV7-9 to TRBJ2-5; no clear D gene. The DNA end lines up better with TRBJ2-7; the J call may be wrong. The CDR3 runs 12 residues. Germline V gives CDR1 SEHNR, CDR2 FQNEAQ (reference sequence).